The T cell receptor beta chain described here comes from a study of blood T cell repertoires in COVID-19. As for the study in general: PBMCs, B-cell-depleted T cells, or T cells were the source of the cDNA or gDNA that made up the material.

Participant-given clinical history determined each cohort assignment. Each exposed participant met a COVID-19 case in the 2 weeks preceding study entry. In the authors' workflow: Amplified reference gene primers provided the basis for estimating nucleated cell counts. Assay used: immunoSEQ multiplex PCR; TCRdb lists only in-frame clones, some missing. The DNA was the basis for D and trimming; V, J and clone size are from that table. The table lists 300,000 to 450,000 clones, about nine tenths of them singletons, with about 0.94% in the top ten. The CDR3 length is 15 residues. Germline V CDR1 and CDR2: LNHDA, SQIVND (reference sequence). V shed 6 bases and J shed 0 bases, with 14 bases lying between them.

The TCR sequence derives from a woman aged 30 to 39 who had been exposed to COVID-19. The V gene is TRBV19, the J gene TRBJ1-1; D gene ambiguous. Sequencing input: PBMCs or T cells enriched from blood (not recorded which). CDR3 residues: CASSPVNSLNTEAFF. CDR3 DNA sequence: TGTGCCAGTAGCCCTGTGAACAGTTTGAACACTGAAGCTTTCTTT.